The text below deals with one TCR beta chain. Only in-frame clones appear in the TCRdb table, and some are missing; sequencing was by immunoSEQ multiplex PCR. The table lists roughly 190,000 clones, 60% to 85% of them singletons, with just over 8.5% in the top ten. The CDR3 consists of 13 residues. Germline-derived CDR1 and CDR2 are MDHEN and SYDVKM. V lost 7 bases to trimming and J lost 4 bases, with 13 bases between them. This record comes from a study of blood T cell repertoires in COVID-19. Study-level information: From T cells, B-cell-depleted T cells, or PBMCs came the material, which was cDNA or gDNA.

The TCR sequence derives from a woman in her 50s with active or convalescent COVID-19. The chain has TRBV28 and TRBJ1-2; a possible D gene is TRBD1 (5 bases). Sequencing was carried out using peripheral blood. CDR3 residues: CASTAGRSYGYTF. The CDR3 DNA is TGTGCCAGCACGGCAGGGCGGTCCTATGGCTACACCTTC.